This paragraph reports one T cell receptor (beta chain). The target antigen is unknown. Clones were read by immunoSEQ multiplex PCR, and TCRdb kept only the in-frame ones, dropping some. The sample carries approximately 110,000 clones, about 92% recorded once. This record comes from a study of graft-versus-host responses after intestinal transplantation. The CDR3 is made up of 15 amino acids. Trimming removed 4 bases from V and 4 bases from J; junction bases left unmatched: 7. Germline loops: CDR1 MGHRA, CDR2 YSYEKL. This chain connects TRBV4-1 to TRBJ1-1; TRBD1 matches 9 bases. This TCR came from a human donor who was the organ donor for an intestinal transplant. Material: unstimulated CD8+ T cells sorted from spleen or lymph node cells, obtained before transplant. Written as DNA, the CDR3 is TGCGCCAGCAGCCCCTACTCGACAGGGGGCACTGAAGCTTTCTTT. Amino acid sequence: CASSPYSTGGTEAFF.